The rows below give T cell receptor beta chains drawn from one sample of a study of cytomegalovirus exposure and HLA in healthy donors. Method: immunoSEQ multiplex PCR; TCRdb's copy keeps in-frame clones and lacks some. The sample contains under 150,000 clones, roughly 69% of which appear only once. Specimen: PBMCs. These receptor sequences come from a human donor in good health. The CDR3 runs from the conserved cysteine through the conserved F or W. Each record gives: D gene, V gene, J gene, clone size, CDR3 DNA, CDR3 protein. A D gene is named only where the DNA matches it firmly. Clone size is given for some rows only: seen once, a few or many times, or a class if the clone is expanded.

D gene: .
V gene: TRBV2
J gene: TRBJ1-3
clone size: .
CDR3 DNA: TGTGCCAGCAGCGAAGACGGGGTGGGAAACACCATATATTTT
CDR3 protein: CASSEDGVGNTIYF

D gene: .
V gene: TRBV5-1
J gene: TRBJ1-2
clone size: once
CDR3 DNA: TGCGCCAGCAGCAAAGGACAGCCCTATGGCTACACCTTC
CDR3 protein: CASSKGQPYGYTF

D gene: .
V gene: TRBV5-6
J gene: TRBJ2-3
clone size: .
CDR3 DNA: TGTGCCAGCAGCTTCTTTTCAGGGTACACAGATACGCAGTATTTT
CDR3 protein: CASSFFSGYTDTQYF

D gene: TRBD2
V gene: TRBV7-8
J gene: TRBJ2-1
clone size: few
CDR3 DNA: TGTGCCAGCACCCAAACGGAGACTAGCGGGATTAATGAGCAGTTCTTC
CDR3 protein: CASTQTETSGINEQFF

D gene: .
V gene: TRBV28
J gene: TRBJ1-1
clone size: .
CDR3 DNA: TGTGCCAGCAGACACCAGGGGACCAACACTGAAGCTTTCTTT
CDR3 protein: CASRHQGTNTEAFF

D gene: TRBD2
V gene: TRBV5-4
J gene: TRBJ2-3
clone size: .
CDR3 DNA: TGTGCCAGCAGCCCTAGACCTTGGACTAGCGGGGGCACAGATACGCAGTATTTT
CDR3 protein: CASSPRPWTSGGTDTQYF

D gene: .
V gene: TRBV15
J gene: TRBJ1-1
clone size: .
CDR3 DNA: TGTGCCACCAGCAGAGTAAGGGGCGCGGGGACTGAAGCTTTCTTT
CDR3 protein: CATSRVRGAGTEAFF

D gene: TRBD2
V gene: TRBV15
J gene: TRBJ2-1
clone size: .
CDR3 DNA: TGTGCCACCAGCGGTTCCGGGACTAGCGGGAGCCTCTACAATGAGCAGTTCTTC
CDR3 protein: CATSGSGTSGSLYNEQFF

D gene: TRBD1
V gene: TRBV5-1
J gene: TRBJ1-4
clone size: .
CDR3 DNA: TGCGCCAGCAGCGTGGACAGGGCTGCGCCTAATGAAAAACTGTTTTTT
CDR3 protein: CASSVDRAAPNEKLFF

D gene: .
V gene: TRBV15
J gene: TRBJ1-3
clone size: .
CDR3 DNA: TGTGCCACCAGCAGAGATAGGACTGGGAGAAACACCATATATTTT
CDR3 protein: CATSRDRTGRNTIYF

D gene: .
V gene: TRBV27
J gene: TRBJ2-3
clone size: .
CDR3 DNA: TGTGCCAGCAGTCACACCAGGGGCACAGATACGCAGTATTTT
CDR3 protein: CASSHTRGTDTQYF

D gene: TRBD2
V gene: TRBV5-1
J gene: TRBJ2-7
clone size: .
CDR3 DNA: TGCGCCAGCAGCTGGGGGGACCTTGGGAGGGTCTACGAGCAGTACTTC
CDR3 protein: CASSWGDLGRVYEQYF

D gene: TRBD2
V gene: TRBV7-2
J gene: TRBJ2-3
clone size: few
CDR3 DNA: TGTGCCAGCAGCCGCGGGGGACTGGCAGATACGCAGTATTTT
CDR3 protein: CASSRGGLADTQYF

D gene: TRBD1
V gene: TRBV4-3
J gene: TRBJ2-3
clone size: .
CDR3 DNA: TGCGCCAGCAGCCTCGGGACAGGGGGCACAGATACGCAGTATTTT
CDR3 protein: CASSLGTGGTDTQYF

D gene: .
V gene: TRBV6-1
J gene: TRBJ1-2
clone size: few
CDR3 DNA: TGTGCCAGCAGTGAACGGGGGGTCTATGGCTACACCTTC
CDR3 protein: CASSERGVYGYTF

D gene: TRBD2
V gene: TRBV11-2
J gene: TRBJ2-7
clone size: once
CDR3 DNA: TGTGCCAGCAGCTCTCCGGGACTAGCGTCCGAGCAGTACTTC
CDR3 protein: CASSSPGLASEQYF

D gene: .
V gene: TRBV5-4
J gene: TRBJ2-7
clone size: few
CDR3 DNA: TGTGCCAGCGGCCCCGACCAGGGGCTCTACGAGCAGTACTTC
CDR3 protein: CASGPDQGLYEQYF

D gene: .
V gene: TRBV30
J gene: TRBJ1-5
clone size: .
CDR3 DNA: TGTGCCTGGCGACCCTACGCGGCCCTTAATCAGCCCCAGCATTTT
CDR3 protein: CAWRPYAALNQPQHF

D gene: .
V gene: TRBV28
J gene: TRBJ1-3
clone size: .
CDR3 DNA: TGTGCCAGCAGTCCCAGTGGCAGGGGATTTGGAAACACCATATATTTT
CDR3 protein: CASSPSGRGFGNTIYF

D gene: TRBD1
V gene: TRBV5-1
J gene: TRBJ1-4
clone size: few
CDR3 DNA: TGCGCCAGCAGCATTGACAGGGTTAATGAAAAACTGTTTTTT
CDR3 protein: CASSIDRVNEKLFF

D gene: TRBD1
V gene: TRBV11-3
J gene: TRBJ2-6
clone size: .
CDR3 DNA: TGTGCCAGCAGCTTACAGGGGGCTGGGGCCAACGTCCTGACTTTC
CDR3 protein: CASSLQGAGANVLTF

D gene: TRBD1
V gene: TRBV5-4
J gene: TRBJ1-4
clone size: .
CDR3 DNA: TGTGCCAGCAGCTTGGGGGGACAGGGGGCAACTAATGAAAAACTGTTTTTT
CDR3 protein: CASSLGGQGATNEKLFF

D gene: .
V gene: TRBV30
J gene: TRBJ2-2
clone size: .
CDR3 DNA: TGTGCCTGCATTACAGGGAACACCGGGGAGCTGTTTTTT
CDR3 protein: CACITGNTGELFF

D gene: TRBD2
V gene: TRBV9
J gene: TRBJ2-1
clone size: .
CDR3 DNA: TGTGCCAGCAGCGTTAGCGGGAGGGCCCCCGAGCAGTTCTTC
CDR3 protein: CASSVSGRAPEQFF

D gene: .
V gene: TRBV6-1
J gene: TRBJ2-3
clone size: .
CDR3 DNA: TGTGCCAGCAGTGGATCTCGACAGAGCACAGATACGCAGTATTTT
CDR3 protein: CASSGSRQSTDTQYF

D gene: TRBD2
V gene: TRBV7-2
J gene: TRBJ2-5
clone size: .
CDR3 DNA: TGTGCCAGCAGCTTATTGGGCGGGGGGGACTTCCGGGAGACCCAGTACTTC
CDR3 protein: CASSLLGGGDFRETQYF

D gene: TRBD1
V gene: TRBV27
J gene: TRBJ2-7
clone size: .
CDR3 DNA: TGTGCCAGCAGTTTGGGACAGGGGATTGACGAGCAGTACTTC
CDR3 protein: CASSLGQGIDEQYF

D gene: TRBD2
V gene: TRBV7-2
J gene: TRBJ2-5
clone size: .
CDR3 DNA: TGTGCCAGCAACTCGAAACAAAGGACTAGCGGGGAGACCCAGTACTTC
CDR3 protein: CASNSKQRTSGETQYF

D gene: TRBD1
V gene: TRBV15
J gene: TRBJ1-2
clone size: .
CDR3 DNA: TGTGCCACCAGCAGAGTGGGACAGCCCAAGCCGTACACCTTC
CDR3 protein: CATSRVGQPKPYTF

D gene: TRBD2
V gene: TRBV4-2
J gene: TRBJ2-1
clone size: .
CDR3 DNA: TGTGCCAGCAGCCCAGGAACTAGCGGGATAAATGAGCAGTTCTTC
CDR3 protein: CASSPGTSGINEQFF

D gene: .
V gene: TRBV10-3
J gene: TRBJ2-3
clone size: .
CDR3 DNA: TGTGCCATCACGAGACAGATAATGCCCGATACGCAGTATTTT
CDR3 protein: CAITRQIMPDTQYF

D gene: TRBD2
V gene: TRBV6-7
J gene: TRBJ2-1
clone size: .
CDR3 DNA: TGTGCCAGCCGGGGGGTAGCATATTACAATGAGCAGTTCTTC
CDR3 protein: CASRGVAYYNEQFF

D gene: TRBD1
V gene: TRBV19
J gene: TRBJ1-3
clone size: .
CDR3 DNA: TGTGCCAGTAGTTCAAGAGTTGGCCTCGGACAGGCGGGAAACACCATATATTTT
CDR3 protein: CASSSRVGLGQAGNTIYF

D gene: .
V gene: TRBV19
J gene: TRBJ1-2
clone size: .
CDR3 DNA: TGTGCCAGTCCAACCACAGGGACATCTAACTATGGCTACACCTTC
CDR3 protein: CASPTTGTSNYGYTF

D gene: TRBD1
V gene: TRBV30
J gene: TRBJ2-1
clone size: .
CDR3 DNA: TGTGCCTGGAGTGCAACAGGGGGCGCCAATGAGCAGTTCTTC
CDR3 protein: CAWSATGGANEQFF

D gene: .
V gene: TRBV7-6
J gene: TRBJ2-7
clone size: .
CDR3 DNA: TGTGCCAGCAGCCCGACCGCCGGGACACGGAATAGCGAGCAGTACTTC
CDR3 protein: CASSPTAGTRNSEQYF

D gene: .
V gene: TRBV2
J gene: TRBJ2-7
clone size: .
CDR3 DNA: TGTGCCAGCAGTCAAATCACGGTGGGGGCAGGGTACGAGCAGTACTTC
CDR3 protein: CASSQITVGAGYEQYF

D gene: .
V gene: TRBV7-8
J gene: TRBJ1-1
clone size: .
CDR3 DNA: TGTGCCAGCAGCTTACAATCCGTTATGAGTACTGAAGCTTTCTTT
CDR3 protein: CASSLQSVMSTEAFF

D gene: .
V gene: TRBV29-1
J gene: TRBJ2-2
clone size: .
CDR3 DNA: TGCAGCGTTAGCTATAGCGGGGAGCTGTTTTTT
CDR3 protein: CSVSYSGELFF

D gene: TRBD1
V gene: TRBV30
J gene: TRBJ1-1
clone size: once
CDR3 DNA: TGTGCCTGGAGTGGACAGGGAGTAGGCGAAGCTTTCTTT
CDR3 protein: CAWSGQGVGEAFF

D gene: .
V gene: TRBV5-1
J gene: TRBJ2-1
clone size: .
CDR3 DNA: TGCGCCAGCAGCCCGCAACCGTTCAGCTCCTACAATGAGCAGTTCTTC
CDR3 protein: CASSPQPFSSYNEQFF

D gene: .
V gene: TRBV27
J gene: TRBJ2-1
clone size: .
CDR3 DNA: TGTGCCAGCAGTTTTTACAGGGCGGAGTACAATGAGCAGTTCTTC
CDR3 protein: CASSFYRAEYNEQFF

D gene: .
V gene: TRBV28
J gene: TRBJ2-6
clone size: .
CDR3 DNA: TGTGCCAGCCATCGTCAGGCCTCTGGGGCCAACGTCCTGACTTTC
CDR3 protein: CASHRQASGANVLTF